A selection of T cell receptor beta chains follows, all from one sample in a study of blood T cell repertoires in COVID-19. Data came from immunoSEQ multiplex PCR; TCRdb stores just in-frame clones and leaves some out. The sample carries 45,000 to 60,000 clones, around 84% recorded once. The specimen was peripheral blood. The source of these receptors is a woman aged 80 or over with acute or convalescent COVID-19. CDR3s include the opening cysteine and the closing phenylalanine or tryptophan. Each record gives: J gene, V gene, CDR3 protein.

>TRBJ2-6|TRBV7-2
CASSSGNAYSGANVLTF
>TRBJ2-7|TRBV5-1
CASSWGDGQYF
>TRBJ2-1|TRBV3-1/TRBV3-2
CASSPSGGQYNEQFF
>TRBJ1-2|TRBV27
CASSLGGFGRSGWGGYTF
>TRBJ2-1|TRBV11-3
CASSSSVFYNEQFF
>TRBJ1-1|TRBV4-1
CASSFQPGQGASGYGMNTEAFF
>TRBJ2-1|TRBV9
CASSVGGNSQGGNEQFF
>TRBJ1-1|TRBV2
CASREPGRELEAFF
>TRBJ1-1|TRBV10-3
CAIRGDLDGNTEAFF
>TRBJ1-2|TRBV5-4
CASPTVRSGYTF
>TRBJ1-1|TRBV7-8
CASSLARTGGAFF
>TRBJ1-5|TRBV28
CASNQGSNQPQHF
>TRBJ1-1|TRBV5-1
CASSLDFLVFEAFF
>TRBJ2-1|TRBV5-1
CASSPSGGYNEQFF
>TRBJ2-7|TRBV6-5
CASRLQGIWDEQYF
>TRBJ2-3|TRBV4-1
CASSHGPGGVGTDTQYF
>TRBJ2-5|TRBV5-1
CASRLAGGQETQYF
>TRBJ2-2|TRBV19
CASSPSVSRTGELFF
>TRBJ1-3|TRBV6-6
CASSPGTGLGNTIYF
>TRBJ1-3|TRBV18
CASSPPTNRAFSGNTIYF
>TRBJ2-2|TRBV19
CASSIAGVYSTGELFF
>TRBJ1-2|TRBV19
CASSSYRVSGGGYGYTF
>TRBJ1-5|TRBV5-8
CASSSLQGRAYGNQPQHF
>TRBJ1-5|TRBV27
CASNRAEDQPQHF
>TRBJ1-5|TRBV7-9
CASSLEGISNQPQHF
>TRBJ2-1|TRBV5-1
CASSLVSSSSYNEQFF
>TRBJ1-1|TRBV5-4
CASSLGQGGSNTEAFF
>TRBJ1-6|TRBV19
CASSINSIGTEHSSSYNSPLHF
>TRBJ2-2|TRBV11-3
CASSSRQSNTGELFF
>TRBJ1-2|TRBV7-3
CASSGGVGQKNYGYTF
>TRBJ2-1|TRBV3-1/TRBV3-2
CASSHNPAGGSEQFF
>TRBJ2-3|TRBV9
CASSTSSGGTDTQYF
>TRBJ1-2|TRBV28
CASSLAGPGYGYTF
>TRBJ2-1|TRBV6-5
CASSKLAGYNEQFF
>TRBJ1-1|TRBV5-1
CASSLGGQMNTEAFF
>TRBJ1-4|TRBV25-1
CASSESGGLNEKLFF
>TRBJ2-3|TRBV3-1/TRBV3-2
CASSPRQAGDTQYF
>TRBJ1-1|TRBV7-2
CASSYPGQGYTEAFF
>TRBJ2-1|TRBV5-6
CASSLGADNYNEQFF
>TRBJ1-2|TRBV11-2
CASSVGVTNYGYTF
>TRBJ1-3|TRBV5-1
CASSPAGNGNTIYF
>TRBJ2-1|TRBV11-3
CASSLQGQGVGEQFF
>TRBJ2-3|TRBV4-1
CASSQDPIAGGLTDTQYF
>TRBJ1-1|TRBV9
CASSVDSGNTEAFF
>TRBJ2-2|TRBV5-5
CASSLVAANTGELFF
>TRBJ1-5|TRBV30
CAWSRQDNQPQHF
>TRBJ1-1|TRBV19
CASSMGQPGNTEAFF
>TRBJ2-3|TRBV5-1
CASSFGSQTDTQYF
>TRBJ1-1|TRBV30
CAWSGDRGQTEAFF
>TRBJ2-7|TRBV6-5
CASSTTGGSEQYF
>TRBJ1-1|TRBV5-6
CASSLVGQTNTEAFF